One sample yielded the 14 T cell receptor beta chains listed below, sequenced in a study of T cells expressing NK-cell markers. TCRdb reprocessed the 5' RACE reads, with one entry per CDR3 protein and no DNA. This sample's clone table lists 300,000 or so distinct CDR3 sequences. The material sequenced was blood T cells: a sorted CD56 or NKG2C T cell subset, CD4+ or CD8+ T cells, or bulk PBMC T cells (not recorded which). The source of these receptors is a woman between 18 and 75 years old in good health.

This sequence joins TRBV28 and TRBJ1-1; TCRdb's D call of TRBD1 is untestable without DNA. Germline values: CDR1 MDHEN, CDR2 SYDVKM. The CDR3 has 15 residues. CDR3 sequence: CASSSPDRGRTEAFF. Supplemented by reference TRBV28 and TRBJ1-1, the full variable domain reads DVKVTQSSRYLVKRTGEKVFLECVQDMDHENMFWYRQDPGLGLRLIYFSYDVKMKEKGDIPEGYSVSREKKERFSLILESASTNQTSMYLCASSSPDRGRTEAFFGQGTRLTVV.

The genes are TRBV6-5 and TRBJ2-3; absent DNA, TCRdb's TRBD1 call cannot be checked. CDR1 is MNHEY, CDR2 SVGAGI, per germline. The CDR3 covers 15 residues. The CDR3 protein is CASSYEGQGIDTQYF.

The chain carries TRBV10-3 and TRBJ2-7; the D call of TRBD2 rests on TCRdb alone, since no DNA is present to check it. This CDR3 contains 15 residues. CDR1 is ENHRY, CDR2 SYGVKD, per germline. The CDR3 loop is CAINLAGGPPYEQYF.

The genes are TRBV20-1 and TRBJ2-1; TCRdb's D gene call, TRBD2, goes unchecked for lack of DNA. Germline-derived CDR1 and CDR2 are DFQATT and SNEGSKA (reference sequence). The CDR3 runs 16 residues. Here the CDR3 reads CSARDESGLARNEQFF.

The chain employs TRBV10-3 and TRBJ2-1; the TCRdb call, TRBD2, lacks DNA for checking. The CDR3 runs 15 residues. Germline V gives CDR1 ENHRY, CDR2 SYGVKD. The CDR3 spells CAISEASGRASEQFF.

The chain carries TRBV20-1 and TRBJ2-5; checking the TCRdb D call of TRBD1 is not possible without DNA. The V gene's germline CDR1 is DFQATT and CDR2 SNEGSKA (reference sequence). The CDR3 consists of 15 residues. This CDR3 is CSARDPAGTLETQYF.

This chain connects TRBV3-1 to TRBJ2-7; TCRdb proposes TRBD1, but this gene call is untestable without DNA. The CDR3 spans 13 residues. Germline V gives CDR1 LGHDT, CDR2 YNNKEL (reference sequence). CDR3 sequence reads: CASSQRAAAEQYF.

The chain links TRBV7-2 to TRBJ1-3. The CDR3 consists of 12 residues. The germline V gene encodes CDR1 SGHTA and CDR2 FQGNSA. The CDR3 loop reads CASSLTALAIYF.

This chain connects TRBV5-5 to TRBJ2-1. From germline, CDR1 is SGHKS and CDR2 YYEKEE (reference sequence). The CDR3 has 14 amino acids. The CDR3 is CASRSVRSYNEQFF.

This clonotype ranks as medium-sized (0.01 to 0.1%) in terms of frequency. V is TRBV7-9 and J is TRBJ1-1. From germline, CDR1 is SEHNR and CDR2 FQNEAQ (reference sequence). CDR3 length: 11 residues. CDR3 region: CASSLQVEAFF.

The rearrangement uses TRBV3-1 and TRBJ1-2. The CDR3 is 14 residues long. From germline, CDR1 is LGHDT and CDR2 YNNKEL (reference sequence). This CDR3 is CASSSWTANYGYTF.

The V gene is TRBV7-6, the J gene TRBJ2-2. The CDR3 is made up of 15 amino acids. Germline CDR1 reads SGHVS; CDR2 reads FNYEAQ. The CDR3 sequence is CASSLEAGGTGELFF.

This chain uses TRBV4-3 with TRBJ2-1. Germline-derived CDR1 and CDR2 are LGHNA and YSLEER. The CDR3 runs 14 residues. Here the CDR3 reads CASSQDGVDNEQFF.

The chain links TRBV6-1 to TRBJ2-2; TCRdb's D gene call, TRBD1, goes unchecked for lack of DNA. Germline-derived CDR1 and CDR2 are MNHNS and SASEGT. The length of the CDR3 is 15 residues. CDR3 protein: CASSEPGEPTGELFF.